Listed here are 17 T cell receptor beta chains from one sample, sequenced in a study of cytomegalovirus exposure and HLA in healthy donors. The PCR was carried out with 60 Vbeta primers and 13 Jbeta primers. Assay used: immunoSEQ multiplex PCR; TCRdb lists only in-frame clones, some missing. The sample has about 140,000 clones; about 74% are singletons. Sequencing was carried out using PBMCs. These receptor sequences come from a woman in her forties or fifties in good health and CMV-seronegative.

The chain links TRBV7-9 to TRBJ2-5, with TRBD1 matching over 7 bases. Germline lookup yields CDR1 SEHNR and CDR2 FQNEAQ (reference sequence). The V and J ends lost 3 bases and 7 bases, in that order; junction bases with no gene match: 14. The CDR3 has 16 amino acids. The DNA for the CDR3 is TGTGCCAGCAGCTTTACAGGGGAGTCCCTCGTTGGGACCCAGTACTTC. Translated, it gives CASSFTGESLVGTQYF. The complete variable domain, with remaining parts taken from reference TRBV7-9 and TRBJ2-5, reads DTGVSQNPRHKITKRGQNVTFRCDPISEHNRLYWYRQTLGQGPEFLTYFQNEAQLEKSRLLSDRFSAERPKGSFSTLEIQRTEQGDSAMYLCASSFTGESLVGTQYFGPGTRLLVL.

CDR3 sequence: CASSSTGGIPTRYNEQFF. As DNA, the CDR3 is TGTGCCAGCAGCTCGACAGGGGGGATACCAACGAGGTACAATGAGCAGTTCTTC. This chain joins TRBV7-2 and TRBJ2-1, with TRBD1 matching over 9 bases. The germline gives CDR1 SGHTA, CDR2 FQGNSA. This CDR3 is built from 18 residues. V dropped 4 bases and J dropped 4; count of bases not matched to a gene: 14.

The chain is built from TRBV5-6 and TRBJ1-1; 9 bases line up with TRBD1. Unmatched junction bases numbered 11, after V lost 5 bases and J lost 6 bases. The V gene's germline CDR1 is SGHDT and CDR2 YYEEEE. This CDR3 contains 15 residues. CDR3 nucleotides: TGTGCCAGCAGACCGGTCACAGGGGGCAGTTCTGAAGCTTTCTTT. Translating it yields CASRPVTGGSSEAFF.

J is TRBJ1-6 and V is TRBV9; D not resolved. Deletions cut 0 bases from V and 5 bases from J, with 18 bases between. The CDR3 spans 18 residues. CDR1 SGDLS and CDR2 YYNGEE come from the germline V gene. The CDR3: CASSVGELNREHNSPLHF. CDR3 sequence (DNA): TGTGCCAGCAGCGTAGGAGAGCTTAACCGGGAACATAATTCACCCCTCCACTTT.

This chain links TRBV27 with TRBJ2-1; 9 bases fit TRBD2. Per the germline V gene, CDR1 is MNHEY and CDR2 is SMNVEV (reference sequence). This CDR3 comprises 19 residues. With V trimmed by 3 bases and J by 2 bases, 14 bases remained unmatched. In nucleotides, the CDR3 is TGTGCCAGCAGTTTGGGGTGGAGCGGGGGGTCCCCCCCCTACAATGAGCAGTTCTTC. Amino acid sequence: CASSLGWSGGSPPYNEQFF.

V usage is TRBV7-9 and J usage is TRBJ2-1, with D possibly TRBD1 on 7 matching bases. Per the germline V gene, CDR1 is SEHNR and CDR2 is FQNEAQ (reference sequence). There are 14 residues in the CDR3. The germline V and J ends were trimmed by 5 bases and 9 bases, with 17 bases remaining between them. Here the CDR3 DNA reads TGTGCCAGCAGCACACGGACAGGAGGGGGTGAGCAGTTCTTC. The encoded protein is CASSTRTGGGEQFF.

This clone was counted once. The CDR3 loop reads CASSITGGLIYEQYF. DNA for the CDR3: TGTGCCAGCAGTATCACAGGGGGCCTTATCTACGAGCAGTACTTC. The chain joins TRBV6-6 to TRBJ2-7; 9 nucleotides align to TRBD1. J lost 3 bases, V lost 5 bases, and 8 bases had no gene match. Germline CDR1 and CDR2: MNHNY and SVGAGI (reference sequence). The CDR3 is 15 residues long.

This clone was counted a few times. The chain employs TRBV6-1 and TRBJ2-5; TRBD2 matches 8 bases. The CDR3 runs to 15 residues. The V gene end was trimmed by 5 bases and the J gene end by 7 bases; junction bases not matched to a gene: 12. The germline CDR1 and CDR2 sequences are MNHNS and SASEGT. The CDR3 coding sequence is TGTGCCAGCAGTCCACCCATCGGGGGGGGGTGGACCCAGTACTTC. Protein product: CASSPPIGGGWTQYF.

The chain links TRBV7-8 to TRBJ2-7; weak D call: TRBD1 (6 bases). Germline CDR1 is SGHVS and CDR2 is FQNEAQ. V lost 7 bases, J lost 2 bases, and 15 bases lay in between. The CDR3 runs to 14 residues. The CDR3 is CASNLYGQPYEQYF. The CDR3, as DNA: TGTGCCAGCAACCTTTACGGACAGCCCTACGAGCAGTACTTC.

The CDR3 is CASSLSFLWQQYF. The CDR3, as DNA: TGCGCCAGCAGCTTGAGTTTTCTTTGGCAGCAGTACTTC. The chain combines TRBV5-1 with TRBJ2-7; no definite D call. V lost 1 base and J 8 bases, leaving 13 bases between the germline ends. The CDR3 is 13 amino acids. Germline CDR1 SGHRS, CDR2 YFSETQ.

The V call is TRBV7-9, the J call TRBJ1-6; 7 bases agree with TRBD1. The V gene end was trimmed by 2 bases and the J gene end by 5 bases; junction bases not matched to a gene: 9. Germline CDR1 reads SEHNR; CDR2 reads FQNEAQ (reference sequence). The CDR3 extends over 17 amino acids. CDR3 nucleotides: TGTGCCAGCAGCTTATTCAGGGGGACAGCTAATAATTCACCCCTCCACTTT. Protein product: CASSLFRGTANNSPLHF.

The chain recombines TRBV7-6 with TRBJ1-3, with D possibly TRBD1 on 5 matching bases. Trimming shortened V by 3 bases and J by 0 bases, and 12 bases separated the two germline ends. This CDR3 spans 16 amino acids. Germline CDR1 reads SGHVS; CDR2 reads FNYEAQ. CDR3 sequence (DNA): TGTGCCAGCAGCTTCCAGCAGGGCTTCTCTGGAAACACCATATATTTT. Its translation is CASSFQQGFSGNTIYF.

J is TRBJ2-3 and V is TRBV6-6; TRBD2 aligns across 9 bases. Germline CDR1 reads MNHNY; CDR2 reads SVGAGI (reference sequence). J gave up 5 bases and V 2 bases, and 8 bases lay outside the gene matches. This CDR3 region has 16 residues. CDR3 residues: CASSYGGSGGLDTQYF. CDR3 DNA sequence: TGTGCCAGCAGTTACGGCGGTAGCGGGGGATTAGATACGCAGTATTTT.

The J gene is TRBJ2-1, the V gene TRBV11-2; TRBD1 might be the D (5 bases). Germline V gene lookup returns CDR1 SGHAT and CDR2 FQNNGV. The CDR3 is made up of 14 amino acids. Trimming shortened V by 0 bases and J by 7 bases, and 10 bases separated the two germline ends. CDR3 nucleotide sequence: TGTGCCAGCAGCTTAGACCGGGCAGGGAATGAGCAGTTCTTC. Protein product: CASSLDRAGNEQFF. Using reference TRBV11-2 and TRBJ2-1 for the parts outside the CDR3, the full variable domain is EAGVAQSPRYKIIEKRQSVAFWCNPISGHATLYWYQQILGQGPKLLIQFQNNGVVDDSQLPKDRFSAERLKGVDSTLKIQPAKLEDSAVYLCASSLDRAGNEQFFGPGTRLTVL.

The chain joins TRBV5-1 to TRBJ1-1; no definite D call. The CDR3 runs to 13 residues. Germline V gene lookup returns CDR1 SGHRS and CDR2 YFSETQ. V was pared by 6 bases and J by 3 bases, with 12 bases between. CDR3 DNA: TGCGCCAGCACCCCCGGTCGGGACACTGAAGCTTTCTTT. Protein product: CASTPGRDTEAFF.

V is TRBV6-4 and J is TRBJ2-7; 8 bases align to TRBD2. With V trimmed by 3 bases and J by 0 bases, 4 bases remained unmatched. Germline loops: CDR1 MRHNA, CDR2 SNTAGT. This CDR3 contains 15 residues. The CDR3 bases are TGTGCCAGCAGTGAAAGCGGGGGCAGCTCCTACGAGCAGTACTTC. As protein: CASSESGGSSYEQYF.

The chain employs TRBV28 and TRBJ1-2; D remains unclear. The CDR3 extends over 13 amino acids. V was shortened by 7 bases and J by 7 bases, with 16 bases between the two germline ends. The germline CDR1 and CDR2 sequences are MDHEN and SYDVKM. The CDR3 coding sequence is TGTGCCAGCACTGCCGGGGTAAGGCTTGGCTACACCTTC. Protein: CASTAGVRLGYTF.